This T cell receptor beta chain was documented in a study of technical replicates of blood from a handful of donors. Profiled with immunoSEQ multiplex PCR; TCRdb holds only in-frame clones, not every one. The sample lists about 68,000 clones; about 97% were seen once. The sequenced sample was T cells isolated from PBMCs. The source is a human donor in good health.

The chain's CDR3 is CAIRVAGKNIQYF. The CDR3 DNA is TGTGCTATAAGAGTAGCGGGCAAAAACATTCAGTACTTC. The chain carries TRBV2 and TRBJ2-4; TRBD2 agrees at 7 bases. This CDR3 comprises 13 residues. CDR1 and CDR2 from the germline V gene are SNHLY and FYNNEI.